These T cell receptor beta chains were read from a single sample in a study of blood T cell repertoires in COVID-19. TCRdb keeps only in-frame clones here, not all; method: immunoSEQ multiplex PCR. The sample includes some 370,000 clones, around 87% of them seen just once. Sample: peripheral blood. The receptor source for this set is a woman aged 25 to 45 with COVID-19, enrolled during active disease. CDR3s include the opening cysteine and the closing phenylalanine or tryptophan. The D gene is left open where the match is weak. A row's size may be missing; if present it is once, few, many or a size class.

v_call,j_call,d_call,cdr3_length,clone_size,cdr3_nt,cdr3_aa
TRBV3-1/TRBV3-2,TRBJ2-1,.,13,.,TGTGCCAGCAGCCAAGGGGAGTACAATGAGCAGTTCTTC,CASSQGEYNEQFF
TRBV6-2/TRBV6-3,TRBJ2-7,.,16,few,TGTGCCAGCAGTTATCCTCGCGAGCGGGTTAGCTACGAGCAGTACTTC,CASSYPRERVSYEQYF
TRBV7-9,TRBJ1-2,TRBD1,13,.,TGTGCCAGCAGCTTCGGACAGGGCTATGGCTACACCTTC,CASSFGQGYGYTF
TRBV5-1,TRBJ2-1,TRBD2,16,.,TGCGCCAGCAGCTTGGTAGCGGGACAAACCTACAATGAGCAGTTCTTC,CASSLVAGQTYNEQFF
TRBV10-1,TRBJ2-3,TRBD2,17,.,TGCGCCAGCAGTGAGAACGCAGCGGGGGAAAGCACAGATACGCAGTATTTT,CASSENAAGESTDTQYF
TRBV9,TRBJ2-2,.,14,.,TGTGCCAGCAGCGAGACGATACAGGGCGGGGAGCTGTTTTTT,CASSETIQGGELFF
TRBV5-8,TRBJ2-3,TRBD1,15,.,TGTGCCAGCAGCTTTTGGACAGGGATGCCAGATACGCAGTATTTT,CASSFWTGMPDTQYF
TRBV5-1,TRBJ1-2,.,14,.,TGCGCCAGCAGCTTACGGACAACTAACTATGGCTACACCTTC,CASSLRTTNYGYTF
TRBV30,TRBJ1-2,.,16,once,TGTGCCTGGTGTTCGGTCATGGGGCCGTCAAACTATGGCTACACCTTC,CAWCSVMGPSNYGYTF
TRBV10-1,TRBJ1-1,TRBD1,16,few,TGCGCCAGCAGTGAATCCGGGACAGGGGGATACACTGAAGCTTTCTTT,CASSESGTGGYTEAFF
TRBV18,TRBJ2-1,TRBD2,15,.,TGTGCCAGCTCACCGGGGCTAGCGGAATACAATGAGCAGTTCTTC,CASSPGLAEYNEQFF
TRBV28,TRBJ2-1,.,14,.,TGTGCCAGCAGTTTCGCTAGCGAGAGAAATGAGCAGTTCTTC,CASSFASERNEQFF
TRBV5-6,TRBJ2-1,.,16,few,TGTGCCAGCAGCTTGGGACTCCTCGGTTCCTACAATGAGCAGTTCTTC,CASSLGLLGSYNEQFF
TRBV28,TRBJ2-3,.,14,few,TGTGCCAGCAGTTTCCGGGGGAAGGGGGATACGCAGTATTTT,CASSFRGKGDTQYF
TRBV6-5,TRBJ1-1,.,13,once,TGTGCCAGCAGAATGGGGGAGGGCACTGAAGCTTTCTTT,CASRMGEGTEAFF
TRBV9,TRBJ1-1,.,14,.,TGTGCCAGCAGCGTAGATCCAGGGAGGACTGAAGCTTTCTTT,CASSVDPGRTEAFF
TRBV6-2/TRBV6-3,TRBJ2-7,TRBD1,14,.,TGTGCCAGCAGTCTGACAGGGGGAAGCTACGAGCAGTACTTC,CASSLTGGSYEQYF
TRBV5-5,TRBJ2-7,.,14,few,TGTGCCAGCAGCTTCCTCAGGGGAGAACTCGAGCAGTACTTC,CASSFLRGELEQYF
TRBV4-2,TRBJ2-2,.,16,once,TGTGCCAGCAGCCAAGTCCCAGGGCGGAACACCGGGGAGCTGTTTTTT,CASSQVPGRNTGELFF
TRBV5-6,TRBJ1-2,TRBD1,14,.,TGTGCCAGCAGCCCGGACAGGGAGGGGTATGGCTACACCTTC,CASSPDREGYGYTF
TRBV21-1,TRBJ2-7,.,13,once,TGTGCCAGCAGCAGGGACAAGTCCTACGAGCAGTACTTC,CASSRDKSYEQYF
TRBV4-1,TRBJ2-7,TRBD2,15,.,TGCGCCAGCAGCAAGGGACTAGCGGACTCCTACGAGCAGTACTTC,CASSKGLADSYEQYF
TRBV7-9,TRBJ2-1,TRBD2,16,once,TGTGCCAGCAGTTCTAAAGCGGGAGGAGCCTACAATGAGCAGTTCTTC,CASSSKAGGAYNEQFF
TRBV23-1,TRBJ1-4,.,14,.,TGCGCCAGCTTCTCGGAGGGATTGGGGGAAAAACTGTTTTTT,CASFSEGLGEKLFF
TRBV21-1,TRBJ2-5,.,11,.,TGTGCCAGCACCACACAAGAGACCCAGTACTTC,CASTTQETQYF
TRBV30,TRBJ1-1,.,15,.,TGTGCCTGGAGTGTGAGGAGGGTTACGAACACTGAAGCTTTCTTT,CAWSVRRVTNTEAFF
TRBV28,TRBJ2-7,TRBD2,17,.,TGTGCCAGCAGTTTAAGACTAGCGGGAGGGCCCTCCAACGAGCAGTACTTC,CASSLRLAGGPSNEQYF
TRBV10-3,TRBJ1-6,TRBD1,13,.,TGTGCCATCAGTGCGGGACAGAATTCACCCCTCCACTTT,CAISAGQNSPLHF
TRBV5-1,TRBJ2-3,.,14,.,TGCGCCAGCAGCTTGGCGGTTGGGCCAGATACGCAGTATTTT,CASSLAVGPDTQYF
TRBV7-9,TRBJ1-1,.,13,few,TGTGCCAGCAGCTTAACAGGGACGACTGAAGCTTTCTTT,CASSLTGTTEAFF
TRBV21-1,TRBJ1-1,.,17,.,TGTGCCAGCAGCACCACCGGGCGGGGGCTGAGGAACACTGAAGCTTTCTTT,CASSTTGRGLRNTEAFF
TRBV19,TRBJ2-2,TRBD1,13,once,TGTGCCAGTCGCGAGGGGGCAGGCGGGGAGCTGTTTTTT,CASREGAGGELFF
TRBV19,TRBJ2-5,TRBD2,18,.,TGTGCCAGTAGTAGGGTCATAACACAAGCGGGAGGTTTGGAGACCCAGTACTTC,CASSRVITQAGGLETQYF
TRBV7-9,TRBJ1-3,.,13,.,TGTGCCAGCAGGCAGGACTCTGGAAACACCATATATTTT,CASRQDSGNTIYF
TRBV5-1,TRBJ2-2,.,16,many,TGCGCCAGCAGCTTGGTCCGGCAGGGGTTCACCGGGGAGCTGTTTTTT,CASSLVRQGFTGELFF
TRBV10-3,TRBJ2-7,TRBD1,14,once,TGTGCCATCAGTGGACCGGACAGGGGTTACGAGCAGTACTTC,CAISGPDRGYEQYF
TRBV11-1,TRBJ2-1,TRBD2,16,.,TGTGCCAGCAGCGGGACTAGCGGGAGGGCCGACAATGAGCAGTTCTTC,CASSGTSGRADNEQFF
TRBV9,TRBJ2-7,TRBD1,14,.,TGTGCCAGCAGCGTAGACGGACAGGGGGTCGAGCAGTACTTC,CASSVDGQGVEQYF
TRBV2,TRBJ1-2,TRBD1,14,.,TGTGCCAGCAGTGAAGAGGGGGCGGTATATGGCTACACCTTC,CASSEEGAVYGYTF
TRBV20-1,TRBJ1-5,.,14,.,TGCAGTGCTAGTACTGGCGAGGGCAATCAGCCCCAGCATTTT,CSASTGEGNQPQHF
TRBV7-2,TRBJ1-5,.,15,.,TGTGCCAGCAGCCTCGGGACGCGCTGGGAGGTACCCCAGCATTTT,CASSLGTRWEVPQHF